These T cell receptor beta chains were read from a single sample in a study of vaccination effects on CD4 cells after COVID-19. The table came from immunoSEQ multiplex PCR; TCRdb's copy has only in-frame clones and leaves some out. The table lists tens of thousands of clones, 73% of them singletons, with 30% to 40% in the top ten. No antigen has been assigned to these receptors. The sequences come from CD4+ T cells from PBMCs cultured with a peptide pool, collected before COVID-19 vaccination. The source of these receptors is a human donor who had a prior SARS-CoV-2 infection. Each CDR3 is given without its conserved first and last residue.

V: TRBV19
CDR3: ASSIRRGASTEAF

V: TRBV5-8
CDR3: ASTLVFGDWPQH

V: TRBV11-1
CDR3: ASSLSRGRNSPLH

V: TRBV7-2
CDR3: ASSRTSAGGQF

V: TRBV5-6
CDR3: ASSLFQDNQPQH

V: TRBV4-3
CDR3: ASSQDGQGNSPLH

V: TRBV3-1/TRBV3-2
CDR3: ASSRAGSNTEAF

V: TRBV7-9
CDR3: ASSPVSGSGHNEQF

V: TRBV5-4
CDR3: ASSLPGQSTDTQY

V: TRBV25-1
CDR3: ASSDWLAGTSTGELF

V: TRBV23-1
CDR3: ASSKSGAHHPCGRGGYEQY

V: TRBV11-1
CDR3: ASNHGREGETQY

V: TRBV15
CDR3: ATSRLPSGANVLT

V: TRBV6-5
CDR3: ASSQDFQETQY

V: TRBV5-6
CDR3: ASSQRGRAGGYT

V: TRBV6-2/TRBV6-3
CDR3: ASSWIADYEQY

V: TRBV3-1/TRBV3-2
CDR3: ASSQTGEGNTIY

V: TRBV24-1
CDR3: ATSRDSDTQY

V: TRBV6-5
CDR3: ASQGPPGGYEQY

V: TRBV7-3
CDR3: ASSLQVNSPLH

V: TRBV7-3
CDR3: ASSLGQASRRNSPLH

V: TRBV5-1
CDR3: ASSLANRGDGYT

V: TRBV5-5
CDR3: ASSLGPVRETQY

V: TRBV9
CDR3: ASSVGGDNSPLH

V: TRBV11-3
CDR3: ASSLRSGSNQPQH

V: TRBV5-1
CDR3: ASSVTSGRSHEQY

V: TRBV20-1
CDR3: SASKGVNTEAF

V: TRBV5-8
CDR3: ASSLAPGNIQY

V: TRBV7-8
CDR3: ASRFYPGLNTGELF

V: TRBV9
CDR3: ASSVGATSYEQY

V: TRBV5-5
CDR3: ASSQGDSLAF

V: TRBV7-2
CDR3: ASSLRYTADYEQY

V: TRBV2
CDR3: ASSLGIDSGSNEQF

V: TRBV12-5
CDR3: ASGFGGYYEQY

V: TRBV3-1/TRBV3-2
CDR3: ASRSRGDPYEQY

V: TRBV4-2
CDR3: ASSQVGINQPQH

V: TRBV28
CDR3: ASSTTGAANQPQH

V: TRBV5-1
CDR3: ASSMGLAIKTQY

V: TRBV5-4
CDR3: ASSLGGGRTDTQY

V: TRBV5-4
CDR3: ASSYGLGTDTQY

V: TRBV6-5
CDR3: ASRRLAGYNEQF

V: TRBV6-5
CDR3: ASSYSSGASGNTIY

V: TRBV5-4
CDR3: ASSLDPNYGYT

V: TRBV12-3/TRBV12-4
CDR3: ASSLGGEAF